This is a list of T cell receptor beta chains from one sample in a study of blood T cell repertoires in COVID-19. Data came from immunoSEQ multiplex PCR; TCRdb stores just in-frame clones and leaves some out. The sample includes around 260,000 clones, approximately 86% of them seen just once. Sequencing was performed on peripheral blood. Receptor source: a man aged 25-45 years with active or convalescent COVID-19. CDR3s include the opening cysteine and the closing phenylalanine or tryptophan.

TRBV4-3	TRBJ2-5	CASSQDRGYQETQYF
TRBV18	TRBJ2-4	CASSPSTEILAKNIQYF
TRBV5-1	TRBJ2-1	CASREQDQTYEQFF
TRBV5-1	TRBJ2-1	CASSLGAGAVFF
TRBV29-1	TRBJ1-1	CSVGATQNTEAFF
TRBV7-6	TRBJ1-1	CASSFRDRGLNTEAFF
TRBV9	TRBJ1-3	CASSVARTGGFGNTIYF
TRBV27	TRBJ2-2	CASSRTGTTNTGELFF
TRBV4-3	TRBJ1-5	CASSQDRGQPQHF
TRBV6-5	TRBJ1-1	CASRGHMNTEAFF
TRBV6-6	TRBJ2-2	CASTGLGELFF
TRBV7-2	TRBJ2-7	CASSLAGGSYEQYF
TRBV4-1	TRBJ2-1	CASSRSSGGGNEQFF
TRBV29-1	TRBJ1-2	CSVPHPTGNYGYTF
TRBV3-1/TRBV3-2	TRBJ1-4	CASSQASTGNEKLFF
TRBV5-4	TRBJ2-5	CASSLVQAEETQYF
TRBV5-4	TRBJ1-1	CASSSGTGASEAFF
TRBV4-3	TRBJ1-1	CASSQQGAFGTEAFF
TRBV30	TRBJ2-2	CAWSAGGELFF
TRBV4-1	TRBJ2-7	CASSHRGLLSEQYF
TRBV5-4	TRBJ2-1	CASSLEGLAGRSRQFF
TRBV11-2	TRBJ2-3	CASSIDRGYTDTQYF
TRBV4-3	TRBJ2-5	CASSQETGHETQYF
TRBV30	TRBJ2-7	CAWRRTGSEQYF
TRBV7-8	TRBJ2-7	CASSFLGYEQYF
TRBV10-3	TRBJ1-1	CAITGTLNTEAFF
TRBV10-1	TRBJ1-1	CASSASDKAGRAEAFF
TRBV19	TRBJ2-7	CASSMGQGGYEQYF
TRBV10-3	TRBJ2-3	CAIGRGDVTDTQYF
TRBV5-6	TRBJ1-1	CASSPRRRFTEAFF
TRBV7-8	TRBJ2-3	CASSLVGQGGRWADTQYF
TRBV19	TRBJ1-1	CASMRQLNTEAFF
TRBV6-5	TRBJ1-1	CASSYVGVGTEAFF
TRBV7-2	TRBJ1-1	CASSSGQIGITEAFF
TRBV7-2	TRBJ1-1	CASSSDRRNTEAFF
TRBV5-6	TRBJ1-1	CASSQPPGNMNTEAFF
TRBV3-1/TRBV3-2	TRBJ1-2	CASSPSSGGYTF
TRBV6-2/TRBV6-3	TRBJ1-5	CASSSGGQANQPQHF
TRBV13	TRBJ2-5	CASSSTGYGAETQYF